This entry lists 32 T cell receptor beta chains sequenced from one sample in a study of low-dose radiotherapy and immunotherapy resistance in tumors. TRAV- and TRBV-specific primers, spanning alpha and beta chains, primed first-strand cDNA. Both a constant-region primer and a V-primer adapter served to amplify TCRs across roughly 20 PCR cycles. TCRdb ran MiXCR on the reads and lists one entry per CDR3 protein. In the table there are about 11,000 distinct CDR3 sequences, 55% to 65% of which are singletons. Receptor source: a human donor with advanced metastatic prostate, ovarian, gallbladder or colorectal cancer (not recorded which). This table probably holds off-target reads from a library built for another chain.

The CDR3 is CASSQSGLAGMDEQFF. Here the CDR3 DNA reads TGTGCCAGCAGCCAGAGTGGGCTAGCGGGAATGGATGAGCAGTTCTTC. The V and J genes are TRBV3-1 and TRBJ2-1; 9 bases map to TRBD2. J gave up 8 bases and V 3 bases, and 11 bases lay outside the gene matches. CDR3 length: 16 residues. Germline lookup yields CDR1 LGHDT and CDR2 YNNKEL (reference sequence).

This chain connects TRBV4-3 to TRBJ2-1; D remains ambiguous. V was cut by 4 bases and J by 4 bases, with 14 bases left in between. The CDR3 spans 15 residues. Germline V gives CDR1 LGHNA, CDR2 YSLEER. CDR3 sequence (DNA): TGCGCCAGCAGCCCACTCCTCTCCAATTACAATGAGCAGTTCTTC. Translated, it gives CASSPLLSNYNEQFF.

The chain joins TRBV21-1 to TRBJ2-7; TRBD1, the table's D call, lacks a check against the DNA. TRBV21-1 is a recognized pseudogene. This CDR3 comprises 14 residues. The CDR3 region is CASSNRDVTYEQYF. The CDR3 region has the DNA TGTGCCAGCAGCAACCGGGACGTAACCTACGAGCAGTACTTC.

The gene calls are TRBV13 and TRBJ1-6; no firm D call. The CDR3 sequence is 14 residues long. Trimming took off 2 bases at V and 4 bases at J, with 6 bases between the two ends. Per the germline V gene, CDR1 is PRHDT and CDR2 is FYEKMQ (reference sequence). Here the CDR3 reads CASSLTGYNSPLHF. The DNA of the CDR3 is TGTGCCAGCAGCTTAACGGGGTATAATTCACCCCTCCACTTT. Full variable domain (remainder filled in from reference TRBV13 and TRBJ1-6): AAGVIQSPRHLIKEKRETATLKCYPIPRHDTVYWYQQGPGQDPQFLISFYEKMQSDKGSIPDRFSAQQFSDYHSELNMSSLELGDSALYFCASSLTGYNSPLHFGNGTRLTVT.

The genes are TRBV6-5 and TRBJ2-1, with D perhaps TRBD2 (5 bases). Deletions cut 6 bases from V and 7 bases from J, with 10 bases between. The CDR3 covers 12 residues. The germline CDR1 and CDR2 sequences are MNHEY and SVGAGI. The CDR3 DNA reads as TGTGCCAGCAGGACCACTAGTAATGAGCAGTTCTTC. It translates to CASRTTSNEQFF.

The chain carries TRBV6-2 or TRBV6-3 and TRBJ2-5, with D perhaps TRBD2 (6 bases). Germline assignment: CDR1 MNHEY and CDR2 SVGEGT. Trimming shortened V by 8 bases and J by 9 bases, and 16 bases separated the two germline ends. This CDR3 comprises 12 residues. CDR3 region: CASGTRAGAQYF. The CDR3 DNA is TGTGCCAGCGGGACTCGAGCCGGGGCCCAGTACTTC.

This clonotype has just a few counts. The chain combines TRBV9 with TRBJ2-7; D gene ambiguous. V was cut by 0 bases and J by 0 bases, with 7 bases left in between. The CDR3 is 14 residues long. Germline loops: CDR1 SGDLS, CDR2 YYNGEE. The CDR3 bases are TGTGCCAGCAGCGTAGGCCAGCTCTCCTACGAGCAGTACTTC. As protein: CASSVGQLSYEQYF.

The rearrangement links TRBV6-1 to TRBJ2-3; unclear D gene. The CDR3 extends over 14 amino acids. CDR1 is MNHNS and CDR2 is SASEGT in the germline V gene. V gave up 1 base and J gave up 4 bases, with 9 bases separating them. In DNA, the CDR3 is TGTGCCAGCAGTGAAGACAACTTACCAGATACGCAGTATTTT. Translating it yields CASSEDNLPDTQYF.

The J gene is TRBJ1-6, the V gene TRBV28; 8 bases align to TRBD1. V lost 2 bases to trimming and J lost 9 bases; unmatched junction nucleotides: 9. The CDR3 has 16 amino acids. The germline V gene encodes CDR1 MDHEN and CDR2 SYDVKM. The CDR3 bases are TGTGCCAGCAGTTTAGCATTCACAGGGGGGACTTCACCCCTCCACTTT. Protein product: CASSLAFTGGTSPLHF.

The rearrangement links TRBV4-3 to TRBJ2-2, with D uncertain. The germline V and J ends were trimmed by 0 bases and 5 bases, with 7 bases remaining between them. The CDR3 is 14 residues long. CDR1 is LGHNA and CDR2 is YSLEER in the germline V gene. The CDR3 protein is CASSQDLLTGELFF. CDR3 sequence (DNA): TGCGCCAGCAGCCAAGATCTGCTTACCGGGGAGCTGTTTTTT.

V gene TRBV19 combines with J gene TRBJ2-1, with 8 bases lining up with TRBD2. The CDR3 spans 18 residues. After removal of 0 bases from V and 4 bases from J, the junction contained 11 bases not matched to a gene. CDR1 LNHDA and CDR2 SQIVND come from the germline V gene (reference sequence). The CDR3 sequence: CASSIDRSRGGRYNEQFF. The CDR3 bases are TGTGCCAGTAGTATAGATCGGAGTAGGGGCGGGAGGTACAATGAGCAGTTCTTC.

This clonotype was seen a handful of times. CDR3 sequence: CASSYSGPGNTIYF. In nucleotides, the CDR3 is TGTGCCAGCAGTTACTCGGGTCCTGGAAACACCATATATTTT. The genes are TRBV6-6 and TRBJ1-3; D is ambiguous. Trimming left V 0 bases short and J 2 bases short, with 5 bases between. Germline lookup yields CDR1 MNHNY and CDR2 SVGAGI (reference sequence). The CDR3 runs 14 residues.

The gene calls are TRBV29-1 and TRBJ2-2; weak D call: TRBD2 (7 bases). The CDR3 length is 16 residues. V was pared by 7 bases and J by 3 bases, with 21 bases between. The germline V gene has CDR1 SQVTM and CDR2 ANQGSEA. In DNA form, the CDR3 reads TGCAGCGCCCAAATGGGAGGGGGGCGCGACACCGGGGAGCTGTTTTTT. As protein: CSAQMGGGRDTGELFF.

The gene calls are TRBV28 and TRBJ1-5; D gene ambiguous. CDR3 length: 14 residues. V was shortened by 9 bases and J by 0 bases, with 12 bases between the two germline ends. The germline V gene encodes CDR1 MDHEN and CDR2 SYDVKM. The CDR3 nucleotides read TGTGCCAGTATCTCTTATTATAGCAATCAGCCCCAGCATTTT. This encodes CASISYYSNQPQHF.

This clonotype was detected a few times. V is TRBV11-2 and J is TRBJ2-3, with 9 bases aligning to TRBD2. The CDR3 has 17 residues. CDR1 is SGHAT and CDR2 is FQNNGV in the germline V gene. The J segment lost 4 bases and the V segment lost 4 bases, leaving 12 bases of the junction unmatched. The CDR3 spells CASSSRLAGEGADTQYF. CDR3 bases: TGTGCCAGCAGCTCGCGATTAGCGGGAGAGGGGGCAGATACGCAGTATTTT.

The chain recombines TRBV28 with TRBJ1-5; 7 bases align to TRBD1. This CDR3 comprises 17 residues. Per the germline V gene, CDR1 is MDHEN and CDR2 is SYDVKM. With 5 bases clipped from V and 2 bases from J, the junction kept 12 bases outside the gene matches. The CDR3 here is CASSPDRGGWGNQPQHF. The CDR3 DNA reads TGTGCCAGCAGTCCCGACCGAGGGGGCTGGGGCAATCAGCCCCAGCATTTT.

The chain joins TRBV9 to TRBJ2-5; D is unresolved. Trimming removed 0 bases from V and 3 bases from J, with 3 bases in between. The CDR3 runs 12 residues. Germline V gene sequence: CDR1 SGDLS, CDR2 YYNGEE. CDR3 nucleotide sequence: TGTGCCAGCAGCGTAGACGAAGAGACCCAGTACTTC. Protein product: CASSVDEETQYF. Full variable domain (rest looked up from reference TRBV9 and TRBJ2-5): DSGVTQTPKHLITATGQRVTLRCSPRSGDLSVYWYQQSLDQGLQFLIQYYNGEERAKGNILERFSAQQFPDLHSELNLSSLELGDSALYFCASSVDEETQYFGPGTRLLVL.

V gene TRBV14 combines with J gene TRBJ2-5, with 9 bases lining up with TRBD1. Trimming removed 4 bases from V and 3 bases from J; junction bases left unmatched: 12. CDR1 and CDR2 (germline): SGHDN, FVKESK. This CDR3 comprises 17 residues. The DNA for the CDR3 is TGTGCCAGCAGCCCCGGGACAGGGAATCTTGCAGAAGAGACCCAGTACTTC. This encodes CASSPGTGNLAEETQYF.

The rearrangement uses TRBV12-5 and TRBJ1-1; D uncertain. CDR1 and CDR2 (germline): LGHNT, FRNRAP. The germline V and J ends were trimmed by 9 bases and 0 bases, with 8 bases remaining between them. CDR3 length equals 12 residues. The CDR3 bases are TGTGCTAGCACCCGATTGAACACTGAAGCTTTCTTT. Protein sequence: CASTRLNTEAFF. The full variable domain, completed using reference TRBV12-5 and TRBJ1-1, is DARVTQTPRHKVTEMGQEVTMRCQPILGHNTVFWYRQTMMQGLELLAYFRNRAPLDDSGMPKDRFSAEMPDATLATLKIQPSEPRDSAVYFCASTRLNTEAFFGQGTRLTVV.

A few counts support this clonotype. The rearrangement joins TRBV5-4 to TRBJ2-2; D ambiguous. The germline gives CDR1 SGHNT, CDR2 YYREEE (reference sequence). Trimming left V 3 bases short and J 4 bases short, with 13 bases between. The CDR3 sequence is 15 residues long. CDR3 in amino acids: CASSSFPSFTGELFF. CDR3 bases: TGTGCCAGCAGCTCCTTCCCCAGCTTCACCGGGGAGCTGTTTTTT. Full variable domain (rest looked up from reference TRBV5-4 and TRBJ2-2): ETGVTQSPTHLIKTRGQQVTLRCSSQSGHNTVSWYQQALGQGPQFIFQYYREEENGRGNFPPRFSGLQFPNYSSELNVNALELDDSALYLCASSSFPSFTGELFFGEGSRLTVL.

This clonotype was recorded once. CDR3: CASGGPGIQGGGSYGYTF. As DNA, the CDR3 is TGTGCCAGCGGTGGCCCCGGAATACAGGGCGGAGGAAGCTATGGCTACACCTTC. This sequence joins TRBV2 and TRBJ1-2; weak D call: TRBD1 (6 bases). V dropped 8 bases and J dropped 4 bases, with 29 bases sitting between them. CDR1 and CDR2 (germline): SNHLY, FYNNEI. The CDR3 is made up of 18 amino acids.

V is TRBV18 and J is TRBJ1-2, with D tentatively TRBD1 (5 bases). There are 12 residues in the CDR3. Trimming removed 3 bases at V and 9 bases at J, with 11 bases between. Germline CDR1 reads KGHSH; CDR2 reads LQKENI. The CDR3 nucleotides read TGTGCCAGCTCACCCTCCGGGGGTAGCTACACCTTC. Its protein product is CASSPSGGSYTF.

This clonotype was found a few times. The rearrangement uses TRBV2 and TRBJ2-4; D possibly corresponds to TRBD2 (6 bases). V dropped 7 bases and J dropped 0 bases, with 19 bases sitting between them. Germline V gene sequence: CDR1 SNHLY, CDR2 FYNNEI. This CDR3 comprises 17 residues. CDR3 in amino acids: CASTRDWGEIAKNIQYF. CDR3 in DNA: TGTGCCAGCACCAGGGACTGGGGGGAAATAGCCAAAAACATTCAGTACTTC.

The chain links TRBV11-2 to TRBJ2-7; D perhaps matches TRBD2 (5 bases). The CDR3 runs to 13 residues. V lost 5 bases to trimming and J lost 3 bases, with 11 bases between them. CDR1 and CDR2 (germline): SGHAT, FQNNGV. The CDR3 protein is CASSPIRGYEQYF. CDR3 nucleotide sequence: TGTGCCAGCAGCCCAATACGGGGCTACGAGCAGTACTTC.

The chain couples TRBV6-1 to TRBJ2-1; 7 bases are a match to TRBD2. CDR3 size: 15 residues. Per germline, CDR1 MNHNS and CDR2 SASEGT. V shed 4 bases and J 6 bases; nucleotides not matched to a gene: 9. The CDR3 nucleotides read TGTGCCAGCAGTGGGAAAGCGGGGCCCTCCAATGAGCAGTTCTTC. It is translated as CASSGKAGPSNEQFF.

This sequence joins TRBV30 and TRBJ2-5; D remains ambiguous. There are 12 residues in the CDR3. V was trimmed by 3 bases and J by 1 base, leaving 6 bases between them. Germline V gene data show CDR1 as GTSNPN and CDR2 as SVGIG (reference sequence). The CDR3 region is CAWSRFQETQYF. The CDR3 DNA reads as TGTGCCTGGAGCAGGTTCCAAGAGACCCAGTACTTC.

J is TRBJ1-1 and V is TRBV26; the table assigns TRBD1, which was not confirmed against the DNA. TRBV26 is tagged as a pseudogene. CDR3 length: 14 amino acids. CDR3 residues: CASRSPRGNTEAFF. CDR3 nucleotides: TGTGCCAGCAGATCCCCCAGGGGGAACACTGAAGCTTTCTTT.

This chain uses TRBV7-2 with TRBJ1-2; 7 nucleotides line up with TRBD1. CDR1 is SGHTA and CDR2 is FQGNSA in the germline V gene. This CDR3 comprises 14 residues. With V trimmed by 4 bases and J by 4 bases, 6 bases remained unmatched. The CDR3 is CASSSYRGGYGYTF. The CDR3 DNA reads TGTGCCAGCAGCTCGTACAGGGGAGGCTATGGCTACACCTTC. Based on the CDR3 plus reference TRBV7-2 and TRBJ1-2, the full variable domain is GAGVSQSPSNKVTEKGKDVELRCDPISGHTALYWYRQSLGQGLEFLIYFQGNSAPDKSGLPSDRFSAERTGGSVSTLTIQRTQQEDSAVYLCASSSYRGGYGYTFGSGTRLTVV.

This chain links TRBV20-1 with TRBJ2-3, with 7 bases identical to TRBD2. Germline V gene sequence: CDR1 DFQATT, CDR2 SNEGSKA (reference sequence). The CDR3 has 15 amino acids. V lost 6 bases and J lost 2; bases outside the gene matches: 11. Here the CDR3 reads CSAAPGSGPTDTQYF. For the CDR3, the DNA is TGCAGTGCCGCCCCGGGTAGCGGGCCCACAGATACGCAGTATTTT.

The rearrangement joins TRBV7-3 to TRBJ2-2, with D perhaps matching TRBD1 (5 bases). This CDR3 spans 15 amino acids. V shed 5 bases and J shed 2 bases, with 12 bases lying between them. CDR1 is SGHTA and CDR2 is FQGTGA in the germline V gene. The CDR3 sequence is CASSRQGRNTGELFF. The CDR3 DNA follows: TGTGCCAGCAGCCGCCAGGGTAGAAACACCGGGGAGCTGTTTTTT.

The J gene is TRBJ2-5, the V gene TRBV28, with D tentatively TRBD1 or TRBD2 (5 bases each). V dropped 5 bases and J dropped 5 bases, with 15 bases sitting between them. Germline CDR1 and CDR2: MDHEN and SYDVKM. The CDR3 is 14 amino acids. The CDR3 coding sequence is TGTGCCAGCAGTACAAGGGGTGGGGAGGAGACCCAGTACTTC. It is translated as CASSTRGGEETQYF.

A single count supports this clonotype. The chain links TRBV6-2 or TRBV6-3 to TRBJ1-1; D remains unclear. Trimming shortened V by 4 bases and J by 4 bases, and 13 bases separated the two germline ends. Germline values: CDR1 MNHEY, CDR2 SVGEGT. The CDR3 covers 14 residues. The CDR3 spells CASSSGPGITEAFF. The DNA for the CDR3 is TGTGCCAGCAGTTCTGGGCCGGGAATCACTGAAGCTTTCTTT.